By sample fraction, the clone carrying this TCR beta chain is medium-sized. Antigen unknown. The identical CDR3 is also encoded by other nucleotide sequences in the sample. V lost 6 bases and J lost 5, with 10 bases in between. The CDR3 runs 12 residues. The V gene's germline CDR1 is MNHEY and CDR2 SVGAGI. Using immunoSEQ multiplex PCR, the repertoire was profiled, and TCRdb retains in-frame clones only, with some absent. The sample holds just over 25,000 clones, approximately 67% seen once. This sample stems from a study of PD-1 blockade in classical Hodgkin lymphoma. Study-wide points: By C4D1, CD4+ diversity increased significantly, especially in complete responders.

The patients all showed relapse after autologous stem cell transplantation, while their brentuximab vedotin exposure varied. This receptor was identified in a human donor with classical Hodgkin lymphoma. The material was peripheral blood mononuclear cells (PBMCs), obtained before the second cycle of nivolumab. The chain combines TRBV6-5 with TRBJ1-2; D is possibly TRBD1 (5 bases). The CDR3 loop reads CASRGRGYGYTF. The DNA of the CDR3 is TGTGCCAGCAGGGGGCGCGGGTATGGCTACACCTTC.